The 8 T cell receptor beta chains in this list originate from one sample, sequenced in a study of long-term antiretroviral therapy in people with HIV. At survey level, the immunoSEQ assay was run in its v3.0 version. TCRdb's table, derived via immunoSEQ multiplex PCR, lists solely in-frame clones and lacks some. The data hold 30,000 to 40,000 clones, with approximately 83% observed a single time. Sequencing used unsorted PBMCs, obtained 2.2 years after starting antiretroviral therapy. The receptors derive from a man aged 18 to 30 with HIV.

The V gene is TRBV9, the J gene TRBJ2-7, with D hard to call. The germline gives CDR1 SGDLS, CDR2 YYNGEE. There are 13 residues in the CDR3. The V end lost 5 bases, the J end lost 1 base, and 10 bases lay between the germline ends. CDR3: CASSGAKSYEQYF. The CDR3 region has the DNA TGTGCCAGCAGTGGCGCTAAGTCCTACGAGCAGTACTTC.

A few counts support this clone. The chain combines TRBV27 with TRBJ2-7; 7 bases line up with TRBD1. Trimming at V came to 5 bases and at J to 4 bases, leaving 11 bases not matched to a gene. Germline V lookup: CDR1 MNHEY, CDR2 SMNVEV (reference sequence). The CDR3 contains 15 residues. The CDR3 bases are TGTGCCAGCAGTCCGGACAGGCTGAGAGAATACGAGCAGTACTTC. Its translation: CASSPDRLREYEQYF.

The DNA for the CDR3 is TGTGCCAGCTCACGAGGACCCACTGAAGCTTTCTTT. Translated: CASSRGPTEAFF. The chain links TRBV18 to TRBJ1-1; D uncertain. Germline V CDR1 and CDR2: KGHSH, LQKENI. The CDR3 sequence is 12 residues long. V dropped 4 bases and J dropped 4 bases, with 7 bases sitting between them.

The J gene is TRBJ1-6, the V gene TRBV2; D gene ambiguous. Germline loops: CDR1 SNHLY, CDR2 FYNNEI. V was cut by 7 bases and J by 5 bases, with 12 bases left in between. The CDR3 contains 14 residues. DNA of the CDR3: TGTGCCAGCATTTTTGACGGGGATAATTCACCCCTCCACTTT. It yields the protein CASIFDGDNSPLHF.

The chain has TRBV29-1 and TRBJ2-1, with 10 bases lining up with TRBD2. Germline V gene lookup returns CDR1 SQVTM and CDR2 ANQGSEA. V gave up 7 bases and J gave up 3 bases; unmatched junction bases: 3. This CDR3 contains 13 residues. Written as DNA, the CDR3 is TGCAGCGGACTAGCGGGTTACTACAATGAGCAGTTCTTC. As protein: CSGLAGYYNEQFF.

V and J are TRBV29-1 and TRBJ2-7; either TRBD1 or TRBD2 may fit D (5 bases each). The CDR3 has 12 residues. V lost 8 bases and J 0 bases, leaving 11 bases between the germline ends. In germline, CDR1 is SQVTM, CDR2 ANQGSEA. The CDR3 protein is CSLRDDSYEQYF. Here the CDR3 DNA reads TGCAGCCTCCGGGACGACTCCTACGAGCAGTACTTC.

The chain links TRBV7-3 to TRBJ1-2, with 7 nucleotides matching TRBD1. V lost 3 bases to trimming and J lost 8 bases; unmatched junction nucleotides: 3. Germline-derived CDR1 and CDR2 are SGHTA and FQGTGA. This CDR3 region has 12 residues. The chain's CDR3 is CASSFQGGGYTF. The CDR3 DNA reads TGTGCCAGCAGCTTCCAGGGGGGCGGCTACACCTTC. The whole variable domain, remainder taken from reference TRBV7-3 and TRBJ1-2, is GAGVSQTPSNKVTEKGKYVELRCDPISGHTALYWYRQSLGQGPEFLIYFQGTGAADDSGLPNDRFFAVRPEGSVSTLKIQRTERGDSAVYLCASSFQGGGYTFGSGTRLTVV.

In this sample, this clone turned up once. The chain couples TRBV6-1 to TRBJ1-1; unclear D gene. The CDR3 contains 13 residues. Trimming cost V 7 bases and J 0 bases, with 9 bases left between them. CDR1 is MNHNS and CDR2 is SASEGT in the germline V gene. The CDR3 bases are TGTGCCAGCACTAGAGTCGTGAACACTGAAGCTTTCTTT. It codes for CASTRVVNTEAFF.